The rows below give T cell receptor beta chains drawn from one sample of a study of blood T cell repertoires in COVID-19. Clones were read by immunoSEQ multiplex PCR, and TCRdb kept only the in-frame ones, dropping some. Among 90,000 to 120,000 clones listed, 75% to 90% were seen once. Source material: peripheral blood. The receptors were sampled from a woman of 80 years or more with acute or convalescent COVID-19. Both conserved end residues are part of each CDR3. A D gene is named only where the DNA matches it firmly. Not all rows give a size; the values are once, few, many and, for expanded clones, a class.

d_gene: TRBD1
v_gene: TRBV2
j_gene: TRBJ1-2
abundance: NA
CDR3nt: TGTGCCAGCAGTGAAACCGGGACAGGGGGCAGGAGCTACACCTTC
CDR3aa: CASSETGTGGRSYTF

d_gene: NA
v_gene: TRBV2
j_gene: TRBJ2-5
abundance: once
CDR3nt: TGTGCCAGCTCTGGTTCCGGGAGAGAGACCCAGTACTTC
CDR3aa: CASSGSGRETQYF

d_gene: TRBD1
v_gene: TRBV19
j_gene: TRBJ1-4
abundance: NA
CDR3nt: TGTGCCAGTAGTATCTTCTTCGGGCAGGGGGCCGATGGTTTTGGTGAAAAACTGTTTTTT
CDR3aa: CASSIFFGQGADGFGEKLFF

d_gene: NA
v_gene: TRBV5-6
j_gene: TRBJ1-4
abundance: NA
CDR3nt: TGTGCCAGCAGCTTGCGAGGTTTAAATGAAAAACTGTTTTTT
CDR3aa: CASSLRGLNEKLFF

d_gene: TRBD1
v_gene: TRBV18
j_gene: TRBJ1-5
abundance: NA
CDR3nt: TGTGCCAGCTCACAGGGACAGGGAGGTCATCAGCCCCAGCATTTT
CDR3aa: CASSQGQGGHQPQHF

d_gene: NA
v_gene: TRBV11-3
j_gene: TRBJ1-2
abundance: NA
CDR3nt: TGTGCCAGCAGCTGGCGGGGAGGGCTGGGCTATGGCTACACCTTC
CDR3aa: CASSWRGGLGYGYTF

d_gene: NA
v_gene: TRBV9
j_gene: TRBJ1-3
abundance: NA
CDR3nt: TGTGCCAGCAGCGTGGGAGGGGGCTCTGGAAACACCATATATTTT
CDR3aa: CASSVGGGSGNTIYF

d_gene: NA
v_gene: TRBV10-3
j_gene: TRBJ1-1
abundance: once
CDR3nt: TGTGCCATCAGTGAGTCGACTCTGGGGCCCACTGAAGCTTTCTTT
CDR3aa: CAISESTLGPTEAFF

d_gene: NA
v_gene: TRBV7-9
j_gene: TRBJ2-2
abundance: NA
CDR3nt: TGTGCCAGCAGCTTAGGAGGGTCCGACACCGGGGAGCTGTTTTTT
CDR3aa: CASSLGGSDTGELFF

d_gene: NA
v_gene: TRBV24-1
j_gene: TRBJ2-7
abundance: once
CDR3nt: TGTGCCACCTCCACGGGGGACGAGCAGTACTTC
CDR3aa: CATSTGDEQYF

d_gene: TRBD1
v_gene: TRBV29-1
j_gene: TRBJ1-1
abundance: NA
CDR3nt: TGCAGCGTTGAAGCTCGACAGGGGAACACTGAAGCTTTCTTT
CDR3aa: CSVEARQGNTEAFF

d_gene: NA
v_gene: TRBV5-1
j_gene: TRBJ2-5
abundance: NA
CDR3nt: TGCGCCAGCAGCTTGGATACTAGCAGGGAGACCCAGTACTTC
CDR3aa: CASSLDTSRETQYF

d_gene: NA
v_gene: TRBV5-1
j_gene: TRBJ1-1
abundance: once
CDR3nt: TGCGCCAGCAGCTTGGCGGGGGAGCTACATGAAGCTTTCTTT
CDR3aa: CASSLAGELHEAFF

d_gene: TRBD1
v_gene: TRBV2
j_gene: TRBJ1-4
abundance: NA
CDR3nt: TGTGCCAGCAGTGAAAGACTGGGACAGGGTATAGGTGAAAAACTGTTTTTT
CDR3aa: CASSERLGQGIGEKLFF

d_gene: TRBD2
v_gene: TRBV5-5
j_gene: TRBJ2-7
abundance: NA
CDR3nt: TGTGCCAGCAGCTCCCTCGCGGGGGGACCCATCTCCTACGAGCAGTACTTC
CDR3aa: CASSSLAGGPISYEQYF

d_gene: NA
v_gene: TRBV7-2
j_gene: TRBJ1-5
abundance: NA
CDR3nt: TGTGCCAGCAGCTCCGACGGGTATAGCAATCAGCCCCAGCATTTT
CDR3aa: CASSSDGYSNQPQHF

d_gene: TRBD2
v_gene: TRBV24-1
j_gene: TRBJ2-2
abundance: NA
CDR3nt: TGTGCCACCAGTGAGTCGGGACTAGCGGGGAAGGGGGAGCTGTTTTTT
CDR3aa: CATSESGLAGKGELFF

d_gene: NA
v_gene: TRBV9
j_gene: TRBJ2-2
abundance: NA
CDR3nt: TGTGCCAGCAGGGCGGGGATGAACACCGGGGAGCTGTTTTTT
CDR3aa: CASRAGMNTGELFF

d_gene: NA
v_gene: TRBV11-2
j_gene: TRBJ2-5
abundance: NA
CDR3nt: TGTGCCAGCAGCTTAATGGGGAGTCAAGAGACCCAGTACTTC
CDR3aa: CASSLMGSQETQYF

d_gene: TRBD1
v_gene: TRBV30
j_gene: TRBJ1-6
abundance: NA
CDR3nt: TGTGCCTGGAGTCGGACAGGGGACTCACCCCTCCACTTT
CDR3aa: CAWSRTGDSPLHF

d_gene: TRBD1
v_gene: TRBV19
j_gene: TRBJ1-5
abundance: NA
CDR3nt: TGTGCCAGTAGTATAGACAAGGACAGGATGGGCAATCAGCCCCAGCATTTT
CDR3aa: CASSIDKDRMGNQPQHF

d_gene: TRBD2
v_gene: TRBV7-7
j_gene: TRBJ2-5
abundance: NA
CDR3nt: TGTGCCAGCAGCGGGGCGGGACTAGCGGGGGGCACCCCGTACCAAGAGACCCAGTACTTC
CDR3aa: CASSGAGLAGGTPYQETQYF

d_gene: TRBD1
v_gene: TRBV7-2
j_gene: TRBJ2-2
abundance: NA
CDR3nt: TGTGCCAGCAGCTTAAGGAGGACAGGGGTAAACACCGGGGAGCTGTTTTTT
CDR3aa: CASSLRRTGVNTGELFF

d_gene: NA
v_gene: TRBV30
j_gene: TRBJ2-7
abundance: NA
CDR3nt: TGTGCCTGGAGTCCGGTATCCTACGAGCAGTACTTC
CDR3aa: CAWSPVSYEQYF

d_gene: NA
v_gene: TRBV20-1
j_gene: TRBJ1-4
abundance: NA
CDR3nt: TGCAGTGCTAGTGGACCTTCTAGTGGTAATGAAAAACTGTTTTTT
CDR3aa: CSASGPSSGNEKLFF

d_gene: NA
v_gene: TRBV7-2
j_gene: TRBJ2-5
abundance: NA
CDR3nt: TGTGCCAGCAGCCGGACAGTTCAAGAGACCCAGTACTTC
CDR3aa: CASSRTVQETQYF

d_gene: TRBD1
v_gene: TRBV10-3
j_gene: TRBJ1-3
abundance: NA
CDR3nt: TGTGCCATCAGTGACCCATCCCGACAGGGCGCGGTCACCATATATTTT
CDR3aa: CAISDPSRQGAVTIYF

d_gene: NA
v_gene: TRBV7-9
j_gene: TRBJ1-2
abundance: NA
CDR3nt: TGTGCCAGCAGCTTAAGGGGTGAGGGGGAGAGCTACACCTTC
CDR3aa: CASSLRGEGESYTF

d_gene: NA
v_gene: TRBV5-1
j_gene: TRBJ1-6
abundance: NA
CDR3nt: NA
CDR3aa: CASSLAFGQGTAYF

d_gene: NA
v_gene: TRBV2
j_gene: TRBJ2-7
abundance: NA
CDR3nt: TGTGCCAGCAGGATAGGGGTTCCAGGGCCCTACGAGCAGTACTTC
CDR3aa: CASRIGVPGPYEQYF

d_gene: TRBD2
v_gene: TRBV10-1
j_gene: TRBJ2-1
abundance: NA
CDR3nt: TGCGCCAGCAGGGGAACTGGGACTAGCGGGGGGGCACAGAATGAGCAGTTCTTC
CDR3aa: CASRGTGTSGGAQNEQFF

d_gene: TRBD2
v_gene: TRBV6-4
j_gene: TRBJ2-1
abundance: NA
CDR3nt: TGTGCCAGCAGTGAGTCTGGACTAGGATACAATGAGCAGTTCTTC
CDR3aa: CASSESGLGYNEQFF

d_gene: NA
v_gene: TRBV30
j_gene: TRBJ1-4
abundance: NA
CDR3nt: TGTGCCTGGAGGGGGGCGAGTTTTGAAAAACTGTTTTTT
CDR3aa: CAWRGASFEKLFF

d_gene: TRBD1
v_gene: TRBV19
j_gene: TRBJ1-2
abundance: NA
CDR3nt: TGTGCCAGTAGTACCTCGGAGGGGGCAGGATATGGCTACACCTTC
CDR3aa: CASSTSEGAGYGYTF

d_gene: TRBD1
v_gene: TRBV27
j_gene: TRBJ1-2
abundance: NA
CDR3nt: TGTGCCAGCAGTTCGACAGGGGGAATCTATGGCTACACCTTC
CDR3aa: CASSSTGGIYGYTF

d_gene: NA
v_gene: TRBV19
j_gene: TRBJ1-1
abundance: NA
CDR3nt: TGTGCCAGTAGTATAGGTCTGGAGGGTACTGAAGCTTTCTTT
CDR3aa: CASSIGLEGTEAFF

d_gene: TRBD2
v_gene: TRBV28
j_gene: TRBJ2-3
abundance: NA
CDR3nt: TGTGCCAGCAGTTCCCGACTAGCGGTAAACACAGATACGCAGTATTTT
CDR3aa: CASSSRLAVNTDTQYF

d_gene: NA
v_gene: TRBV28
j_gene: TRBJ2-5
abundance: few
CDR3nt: TGTGCCAGCAGTTCCTGGACGGGGATACAGTACTTC
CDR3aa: CASSSWTGIQYF

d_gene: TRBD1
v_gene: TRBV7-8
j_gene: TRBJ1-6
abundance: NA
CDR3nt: TGTGCCAGCACTCAGGGGGAAGACTCACCCCTCCACTTT
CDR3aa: CASTQGEDSPLHF

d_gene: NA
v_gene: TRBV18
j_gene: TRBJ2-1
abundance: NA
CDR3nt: TGTGCCAGCTCACAACCGGGACTCACGAGGGATGAGCAGTTCTTC
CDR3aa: CASSQPGLTRDEQFF